These T cell receptor beta chains were read from a single sample in a study of spatial heterogeneity in lung cancer. TCRdb ran MiXCR on the 5' RACE reads and lists one entry per CDR3 protein. The table records about 6,800 distinct CDR3 sequences, over 12% of them present only once. The material was lung tumor tissue, obtained at surgery. The receptors originated from a male donor with early-stage non-small cell lung cancer. Each CDR3 is given with its conserved first and last residue. The D gene is left open where the match is weak. Clone sizes are given selectively: once, few, many, or a class where the clone is expanded.

CDR3 protein,CDR3 DNA,CDR3 length,clone size,V gene,D gene,J gene
CASSWDKAYEQYF,TGCGCCAGCAGCTGGGACAAGGCCTACGAGCAGTACTTC,13,many,TRBV5-1,NA,TRBJ2-7
CASSEKDSGANVLTF,TGTGCCAGCAGTGAAAAGGACTCTGGGGCCAACGTCCTGACTTTC,15,few,TRBV6-1,NA,TRBJ2-6
CASALWVANNEQFF,TGTGCCAGCGCCTTGTGGGTAGCAAACAATGAGCAGTTCTTC,14,many,TRBV7-2,NA,TRBJ2-1
CASSLGEGGNTEAFF,TGTGCCAGCAGCCTAGGGGAGGGGGGTAACACTGAAGCTTTCTTT,15,many,TRBV28,NA,TRBJ1-1
CASSYTGDYGYTF,TGTGCCAGCAGTTACACGGGAGACTATGGCTACACCTTC,13,medium-sized,TRBV6-5,NA,TRBJ1-2
CASSRGGGYTF,TGTGCCAGCAGCCGGGGCGGTGGCTACACCTTC,11,medium-sized,TRBV3-1,NA,TRBJ1-2
CASSYSDRAWYGYTF,TGTGCCAGCAGTTACTCTGACAGGGCCTGGTATGGCTACACCTTC,15,many,TRBV6-5,TRBD1,TRBJ1-2
CASSKVGSTQHF,TGTGCCAGCAGCAAAGTTGGTTCGACCCAGCATTTT,12,many,TRBV21-1,NA,TRBJ1-5
CASSEQRRSTGELFF,TGTGCCAGCAGTGAACAGCGTAGGAGCACCGGGGAGCTGTTTTTT,15,large,TRBV6-1,NA,TRBJ2-2
CASSLQGGWTEAFF,TGCGCCAGCAGCCTCCAGGGCGGGTGGACTGAAGCTTTCTTT,14,many,TRBV4-1,NA,TRBJ1-1
CASSAGQGGGYTF,TGTGCCAGCAGTGCGGGACAGGGGGGCGGCTACACCTTC,13,many,TRBV2,TRBD1,TRBJ1-2
CASSLTGGGGYTF,TGTGCCAGCAGTTTGACAGGGGGCGGGGGCTACACCTTC,13,many,TRBV12-3/TRBV12-4,TRBD1,TRBJ1-2
CSASTSGGFQETQYF,TGCAGTGCTAGTACTAGCGGAGGCTTCCAAGAGACCCAGTACTTC,15,NA,TRBV20-1,TRBD2,TRBJ2-5
CASSLWDIEETQYF,TGTGCCAGCAGTTTATGGGACATTGAAGAGACCCAGTACTTC,14,many,TRBV12-3/TRBV12-4,NA,TRBJ2-5
CASSLTGNTEAFF,TGTGCCAGCAGCTTGACAGGAAACACTGAAGCTTTCTTT,13,few,TRBV7-9,NA,TRBJ1-1
CASSRQEGNQPQHF,TGTGCCAGCAGCCGACAGGAGGGCAATCAGCCCCAGCATTTT,14,NA,TRBV12-3/TRBV12-4,NA,TRBJ1-5
CASSESSGGTDTQYF,TGTGCCAGCAGTGAATCTAGCGGAGGCACAGATACGCAGTATTTT,15,medium-sized,TRBV2,TRBD2,TRBJ2-3
CSASYRQGTGGYTF,TGCAGTGCTAGTTACCGCCAGGGTACAGGTGGCTACACCTTC,14,NA,TRBV20-1,NA,TRBJ1-2
CASSSSRSLAKNIQYF,NA,16,NA,TRBV6-5,NA,TRBJ2-4
CASSSSSGASGYTF,TGTGCCAGCAGCTCCAGCTCAGGGGCAAGTGGCTACACCTTC,14,medium-sized,TRBV9,NA,TRBJ1-2
CATTRGGLKTEAFF,TGTGCCACCACCCGCGGGGGGCTGAAAACTGAAGCTTTCTTT,14,NA,TRBV15,NA,TRBJ1-1
CASSTGIKGHYGYTF,TGTGCCAGCAGTACCGGGATAAAAGGTCACTATGGCTACACCTTC,15,many,TRBV25-1,NA,TRBJ1-2
CASSRDATDTQYF,TGTGCCAGCTCGCGGGACGCCACAGATACGCAGTATTTT,13,few,TRBV18,NA,TRBJ2-3
CSARAHTDTQYF,TGCAGTGCTAGAGCTCACACAGATACGCAGTATTTT,12,NA,TRBV20-1,NA,TRBJ2-3
CATSEANRKEGYTF,TGTGCCACCAGTGAAGCCAACAGGAAGGAGGGCTACACCTTC,14,medium-sized,TRBV24-1,NA,TRBJ1-2
CASRATTNEKLFF,TGCGCCAGCAGGGCCACAACTAATGAAAAACTGTTTTTT,13,many,TRBV5-1,NA,TRBJ1-4
CASSLGGREQYF,TGTGCCAGCAGCTTAGGAGGTAGAGAGCAGTACTTC,12,few,TRBV7-9,NA,TRBJ2-7
CASGAVLGANEKLFF,TGCGCCAGCGGTGCCGTTCTCGGGGCTAATGAAAAACTGTTTTTT,15,many,TRBV5-1,NA,TRBJ1-4
CASRPEGVGNSPLHF,TGTGCCAGCAGACCTGAGGGGGTAGGGAATTCACCCCTCCACTTT,15,NA,TRBV7-9,NA,TRBJ1-6
CASSRTWDTEAFF,TGTGCCAGCAGTAGGACGTGGGACACTGAAGCTTTCTTT,13,medium-sized,TRBV12-3/TRBV12-4,NA,TRBJ1-1
CASSLDRATRLHGYTF,TGTGCCAGCAGCTTAGATCGGGCAACACGGCTCCATGGCTACACCTTC,16,NA,TRBV11-2,NA,TRBJ1-2
CAISRDSQAQYF,TGTGCCATCAGTCGGGACAGCCAAGCGCAGTATTTT,12,NA,TRBV10-3,TRBD1,TRBJ2-3
CASSRNTEAFF,TGTGCCAGCAGCCGTAACACTGAAGCTTTCTTT,11,many,TRBV6-5,NA,TRBJ1-1